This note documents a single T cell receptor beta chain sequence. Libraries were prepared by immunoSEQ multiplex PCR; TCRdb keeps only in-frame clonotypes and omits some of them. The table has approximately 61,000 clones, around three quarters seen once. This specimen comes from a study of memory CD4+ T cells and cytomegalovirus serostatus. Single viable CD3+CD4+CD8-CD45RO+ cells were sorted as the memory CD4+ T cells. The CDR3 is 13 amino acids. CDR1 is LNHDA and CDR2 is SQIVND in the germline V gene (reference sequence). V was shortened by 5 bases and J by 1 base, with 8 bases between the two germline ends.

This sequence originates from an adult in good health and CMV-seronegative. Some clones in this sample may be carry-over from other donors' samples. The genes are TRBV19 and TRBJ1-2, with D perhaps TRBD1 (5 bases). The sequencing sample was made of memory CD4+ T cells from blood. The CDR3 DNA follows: TGTGCCAGTAGTGGAGGGGTTAACTATGGCTACACCTTC. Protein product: CASSGGVNYGYTF.